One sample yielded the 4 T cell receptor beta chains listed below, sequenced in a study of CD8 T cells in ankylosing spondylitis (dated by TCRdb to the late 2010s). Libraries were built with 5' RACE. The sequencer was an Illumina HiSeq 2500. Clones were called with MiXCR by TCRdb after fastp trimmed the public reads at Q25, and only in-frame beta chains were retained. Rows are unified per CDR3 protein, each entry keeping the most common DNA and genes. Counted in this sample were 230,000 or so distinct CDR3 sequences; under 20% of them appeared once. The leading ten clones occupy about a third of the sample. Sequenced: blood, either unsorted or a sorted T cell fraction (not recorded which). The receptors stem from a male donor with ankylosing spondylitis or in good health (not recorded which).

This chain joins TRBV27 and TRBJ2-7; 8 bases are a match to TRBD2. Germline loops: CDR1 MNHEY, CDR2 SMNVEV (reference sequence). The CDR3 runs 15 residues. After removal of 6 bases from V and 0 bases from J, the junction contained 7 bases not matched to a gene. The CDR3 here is CASRAPSGGSYEQYF. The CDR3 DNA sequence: TGTGCCAGCAGGGCTCCAAGCGGGGGCTCCTACGAGCAGTACTTC.

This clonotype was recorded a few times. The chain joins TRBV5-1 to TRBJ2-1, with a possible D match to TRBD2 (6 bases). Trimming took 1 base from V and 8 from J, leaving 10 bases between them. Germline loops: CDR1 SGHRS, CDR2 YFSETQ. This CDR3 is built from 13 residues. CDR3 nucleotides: TGCGCCAGCAGCTTGATCTGGGGGGATGAGCAGTTCTTC. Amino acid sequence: CASSLIWGDEQFF.

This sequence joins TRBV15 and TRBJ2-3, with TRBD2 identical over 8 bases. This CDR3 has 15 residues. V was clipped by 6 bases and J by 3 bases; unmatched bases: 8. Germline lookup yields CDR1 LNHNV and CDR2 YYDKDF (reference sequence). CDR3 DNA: TGTGCCACCAGAGTTACCAGCGGGAGAACAGATACGCAGTATTTT. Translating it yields CATRVTSGRTDTQYF.

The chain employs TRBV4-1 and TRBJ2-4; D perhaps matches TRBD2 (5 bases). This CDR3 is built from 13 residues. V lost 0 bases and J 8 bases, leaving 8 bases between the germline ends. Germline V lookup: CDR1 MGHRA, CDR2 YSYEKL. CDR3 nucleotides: TGCGCCAGCAGCCAAGAAGGAGGAGACATTCAGTACTTC. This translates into CASSQEGGDIQYF.